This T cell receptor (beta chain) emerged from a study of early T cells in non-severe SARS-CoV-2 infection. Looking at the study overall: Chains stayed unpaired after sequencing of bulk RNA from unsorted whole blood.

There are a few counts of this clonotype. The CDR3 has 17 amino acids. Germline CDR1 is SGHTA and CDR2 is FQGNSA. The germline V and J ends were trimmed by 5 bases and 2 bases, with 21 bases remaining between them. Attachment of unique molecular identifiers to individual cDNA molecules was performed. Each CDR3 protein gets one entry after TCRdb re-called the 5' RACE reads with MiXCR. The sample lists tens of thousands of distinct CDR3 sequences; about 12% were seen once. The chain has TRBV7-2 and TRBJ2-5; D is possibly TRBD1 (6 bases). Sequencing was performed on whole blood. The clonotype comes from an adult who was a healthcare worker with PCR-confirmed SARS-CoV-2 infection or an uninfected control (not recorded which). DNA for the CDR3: TGTGCCAGCAGCCCAGGCGTAGCAGGGGTACGACAAGAGACCCAGTACTTC. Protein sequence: CASSPGVAGVRQETQYF.